This T cell receptor beta chain was captured in a study of CXCR3-negative and CXCR3-positive naive CD8 T cells. Study as a whole: Every library held about 1.5 +/- 0.3 million TRB reads, and the total came to roughly 150 million.

By frequency, this clonotype registers medium-sized (0.01 to 0.1%). The study made its TRB cDNA libraries by 5' RACE, adding UMI labels. TCRdb re-analyzed the 5' RACE reads; it lists each CDR3 protein once, without DNA. Here the sample table reports about 39,000 distinct CDR3 sequences. Naive CD8+ T cells carried a CD45RO-CCR7+CD27+CD95- phenotype. CDR3 length: 16 residues. In germline, CDR1 is SGHAT, CDR2 FQDESV (reference sequence). The sequenced sample was naive CXCR3- CD8+ T cells from blood. Subset reported: CD45RO-CCR7+CD27+CD95- naive CD8+ T cells lacking CXCR3 (TNR3-). The TCR originated in a human donor in good health. Some clones in this sample may be carry-over from other donors' samples. The chain recombines TRBV11-1 with TRBJ2-3; TCRdb selects TRBD2, and the lack of DNA leaves this call unchecked. The CDR3 loop reads CASSTSSGGLTDTQYF.